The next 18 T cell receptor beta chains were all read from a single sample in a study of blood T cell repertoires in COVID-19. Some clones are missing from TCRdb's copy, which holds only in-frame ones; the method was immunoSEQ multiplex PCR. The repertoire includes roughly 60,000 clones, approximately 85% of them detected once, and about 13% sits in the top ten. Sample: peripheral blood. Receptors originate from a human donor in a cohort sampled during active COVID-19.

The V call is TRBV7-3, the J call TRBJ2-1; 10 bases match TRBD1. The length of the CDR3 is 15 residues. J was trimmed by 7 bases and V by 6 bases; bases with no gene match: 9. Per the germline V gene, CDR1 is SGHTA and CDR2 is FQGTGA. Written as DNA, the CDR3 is TGTGCCAGCAGAAGACCGGGACAGGGGAGGAATGAGCAGTTCTTC. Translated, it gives CASRRPGQGRNEQFF.

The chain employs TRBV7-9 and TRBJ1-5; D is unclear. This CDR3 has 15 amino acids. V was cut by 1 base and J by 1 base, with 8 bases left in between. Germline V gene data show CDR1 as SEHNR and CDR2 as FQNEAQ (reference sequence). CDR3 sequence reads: CASSLGPGSNQPQHF. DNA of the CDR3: TGTGCCAGCAGCTTAGGGCCGGGGAGCAATCAGCCCCAGCATTTT.

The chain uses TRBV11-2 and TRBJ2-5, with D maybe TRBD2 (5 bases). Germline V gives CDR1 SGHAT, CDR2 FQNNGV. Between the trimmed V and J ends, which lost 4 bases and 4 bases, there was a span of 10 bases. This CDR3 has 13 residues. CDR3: CASSSRGRETQYF. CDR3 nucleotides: TGTGCCAGCAGCTCCCGCGGGCGAGAGACCCAGTACTTC. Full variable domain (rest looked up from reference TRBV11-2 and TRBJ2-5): EAGVAQSPRYKIIEKRQSVAFWCNPISGHATLYWYQQILGQGPKLLIQFQNNGVVDDSQLPKDRFSAERLKGVDSTLKIQPAKLEDSAVYLCASSSRGRETQYFGPGTRLLVL.

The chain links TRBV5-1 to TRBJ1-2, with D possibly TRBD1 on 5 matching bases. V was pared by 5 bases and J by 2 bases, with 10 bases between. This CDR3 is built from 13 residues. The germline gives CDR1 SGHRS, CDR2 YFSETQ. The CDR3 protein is CASRSGNNYGYTF. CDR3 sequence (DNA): TGCGCCAGCAGGTCAGGGAACAACTATGGCTACACCTTC.

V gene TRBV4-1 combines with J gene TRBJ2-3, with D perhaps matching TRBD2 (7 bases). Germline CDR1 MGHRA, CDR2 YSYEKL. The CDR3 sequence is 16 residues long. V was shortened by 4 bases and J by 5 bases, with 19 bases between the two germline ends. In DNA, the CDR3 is TGCGCCAGCAGCCTCGAAGGGAGGGGGTATTTAGATACGCAGTATTTT. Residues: CASSLEGRGYLDTQYF.

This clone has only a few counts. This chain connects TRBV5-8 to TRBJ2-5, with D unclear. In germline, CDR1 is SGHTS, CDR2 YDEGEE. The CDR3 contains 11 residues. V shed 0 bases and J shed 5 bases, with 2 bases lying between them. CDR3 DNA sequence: TGTGCCAGCAGCTTGGCGGAGACCCAGTACTTC. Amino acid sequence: CASSLAETQYF.

CDR3 in DNA: TGTGCCAGCAGCCCCGTGACAGGGTGGAATGAAAAACTGTTTTTT. This translates into CASSPVTGWNEKLFF. The genes are TRBV7-2 and TRBJ1-4; 7 bases match TRBD1. This CDR3 has 15 amino acids. Germline V lookup: CDR1 SGHTA, CDR2 FQGNSA. Trimming removed 5 bases from V and 5 bases from J; junction bases left unmatched: 8.

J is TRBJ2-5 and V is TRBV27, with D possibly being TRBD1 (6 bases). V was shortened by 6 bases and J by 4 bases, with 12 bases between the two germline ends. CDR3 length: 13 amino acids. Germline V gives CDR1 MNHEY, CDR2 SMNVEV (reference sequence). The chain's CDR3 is CASRPLGAETQYF. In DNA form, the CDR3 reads TGTGCCAGCAGACCCCTGGGGGCAGAGACCCAGTACTTC.

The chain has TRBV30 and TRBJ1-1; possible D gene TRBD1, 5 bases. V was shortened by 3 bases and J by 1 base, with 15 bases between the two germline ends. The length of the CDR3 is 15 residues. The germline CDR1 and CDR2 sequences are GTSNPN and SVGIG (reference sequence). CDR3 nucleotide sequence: TGTGCCTGGAGCCCCGGGGGACGTGGGAACACTGAAGCTTTCTTT. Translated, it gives CAWSPGGRGNTEAFF.

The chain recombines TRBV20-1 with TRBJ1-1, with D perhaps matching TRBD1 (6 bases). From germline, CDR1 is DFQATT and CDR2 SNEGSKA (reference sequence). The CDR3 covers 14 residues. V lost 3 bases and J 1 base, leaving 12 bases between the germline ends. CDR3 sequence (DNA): TGCAGTGCTAGTTCTCGACAGGCGAACACTGAAGCTTTCTTT. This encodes CSASSRQANTEAFF.

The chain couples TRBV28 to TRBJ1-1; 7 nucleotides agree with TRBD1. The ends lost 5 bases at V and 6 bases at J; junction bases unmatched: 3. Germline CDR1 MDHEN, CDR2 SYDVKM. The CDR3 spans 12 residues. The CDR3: CASSRQGPEAFF. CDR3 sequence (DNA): TGTGCCAGCAGTAGACAGGGTCCTGAAGCTTTCTTT.

The CDR3 spells CASSLIGGDYEQYF. The CDR3 DNA is TGTGCCAGCAGCTTAATAGGAGGCGACTACGAGCAGTACTTC. The rearrangement uses TRBV7-3 and TRBJ2-7; D perhaps matches TRBD2 (5 bases). The CDR3 totals 14 residues. V lost 1 base and J 3 bases, leaving 10 bases between the germline ends. Germline V CDR1 and CDR2: SGHTA, FQGTGA.

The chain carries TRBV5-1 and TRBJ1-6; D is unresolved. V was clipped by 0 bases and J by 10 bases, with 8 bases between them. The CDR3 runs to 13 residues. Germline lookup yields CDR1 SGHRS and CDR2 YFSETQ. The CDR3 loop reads CASSLAGRSPLHF. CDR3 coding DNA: TGCGCCAGCAGCTTGGCAGGCCGGTCACCCCTCCACTTT.

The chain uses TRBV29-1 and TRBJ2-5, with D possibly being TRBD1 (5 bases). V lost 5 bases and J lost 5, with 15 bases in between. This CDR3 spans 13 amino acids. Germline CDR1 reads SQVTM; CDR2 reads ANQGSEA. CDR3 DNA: TGCAGCGTTCCTGGACAAAAGTGGGAGACCCAGTACTTC. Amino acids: CSVPGQKWETQYF.

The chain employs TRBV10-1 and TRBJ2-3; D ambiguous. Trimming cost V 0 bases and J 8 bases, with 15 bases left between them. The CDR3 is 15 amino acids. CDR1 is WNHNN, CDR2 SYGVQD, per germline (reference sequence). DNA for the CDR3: TGCGCCAGCAGTGAGTCGAATTTGCCCCACTCTACGCAGTATTTT. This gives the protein CASSESNLPHSTQYF.

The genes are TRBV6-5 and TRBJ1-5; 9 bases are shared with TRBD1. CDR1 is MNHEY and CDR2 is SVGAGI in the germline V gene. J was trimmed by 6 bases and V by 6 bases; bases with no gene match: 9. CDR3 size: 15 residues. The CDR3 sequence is CASRRDRVESQPQHF. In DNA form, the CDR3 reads TGTGCCAGCAGGCGGGACAGGGTTGAGAGTCAGCCCCAGCATTTT.

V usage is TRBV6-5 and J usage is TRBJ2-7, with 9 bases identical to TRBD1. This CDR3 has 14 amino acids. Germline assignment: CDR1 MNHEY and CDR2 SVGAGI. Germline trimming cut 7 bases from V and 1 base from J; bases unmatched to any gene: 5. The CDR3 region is CASTRDRASYEQYF. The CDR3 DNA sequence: TGTGCCAGCACCCGGGACAGGGCTTCCTACGAGCAGTACTTC.

The CDR3 reads CASSYSGTTYEQYF. As DNA, the CDR3 is TGTGCCAGCAGTTACTCGGGGACAACCTACGAGCAGTACTTC. This chain joins TRBV6-5 and TRBJ2-7; D may be TRBD1 (6 bases). Germline V lookup: CDR1 MNHEY, CDR2 SVGAGI. The CDR3 is 14 amino acids. The V end lost 0 bases, the J end lost 2 bases, and 8 bases lay between the germline ends.